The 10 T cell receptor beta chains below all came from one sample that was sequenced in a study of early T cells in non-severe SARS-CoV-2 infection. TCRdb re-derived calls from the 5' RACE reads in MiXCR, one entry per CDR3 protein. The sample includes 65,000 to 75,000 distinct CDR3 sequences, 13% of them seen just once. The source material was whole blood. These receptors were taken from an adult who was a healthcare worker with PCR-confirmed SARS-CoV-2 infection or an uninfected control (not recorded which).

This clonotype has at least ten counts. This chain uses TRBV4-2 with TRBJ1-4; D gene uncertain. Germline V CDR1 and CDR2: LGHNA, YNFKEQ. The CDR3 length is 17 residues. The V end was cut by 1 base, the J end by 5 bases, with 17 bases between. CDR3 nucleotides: TGTGCCAGCAGCCAAGTTCTGCCCGGGAATTCGAATGAAAAACTGTTTTTT. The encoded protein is CASSQVLPGNSNEKLFF.

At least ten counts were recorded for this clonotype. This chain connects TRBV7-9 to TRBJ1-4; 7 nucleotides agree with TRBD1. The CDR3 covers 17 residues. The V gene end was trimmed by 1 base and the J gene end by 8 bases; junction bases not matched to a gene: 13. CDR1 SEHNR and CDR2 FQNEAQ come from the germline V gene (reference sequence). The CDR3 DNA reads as TGTGCCAGCAGCTTAGGGACAGGAGCCCGGATCGAGGAAAAACTGTTTTTT. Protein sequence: CASSLGTGARIEEKLFF.

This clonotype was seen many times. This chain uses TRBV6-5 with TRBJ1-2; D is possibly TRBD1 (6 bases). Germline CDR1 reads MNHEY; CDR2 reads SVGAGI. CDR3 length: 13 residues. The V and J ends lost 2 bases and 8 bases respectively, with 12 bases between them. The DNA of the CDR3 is TGTGCCAGCAGTTACACAGGGCTTAGCGGCTACACCTTC. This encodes CASSYTGLSGYTF.

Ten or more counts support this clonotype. DNA for the CDR3: TGTGCCAGCAGCTTGGGGACCCTCACCGGGGAGCTGTTTTTT. Translated: CASSLGTLTGELFF. V usage is TRBV5-6 and J usage is TRBJ2-2, with D hard to call. The germline gives CDR1 SGHDT, CDR2 YYEEEE. The CDR3 spans 14 residues. Trimming removed 0 bases from V and 4 bases from J, with 7 bases in between.

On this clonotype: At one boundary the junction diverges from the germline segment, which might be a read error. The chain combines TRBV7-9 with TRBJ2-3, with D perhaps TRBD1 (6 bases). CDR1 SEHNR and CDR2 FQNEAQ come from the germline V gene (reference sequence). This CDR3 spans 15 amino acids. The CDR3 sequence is CASSLGRGKTGTQYF. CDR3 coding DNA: TGTGCCAGCAGCTTAGGCCGTGGGAAGACAGGTACGCAGTATTTT. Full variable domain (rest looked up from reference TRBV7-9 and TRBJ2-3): DTGVSQNPRHKITKRGQNVTFRCDPISEHNRLYWYRQTLGQGPEFLTYFQNEAQLEKSRLLSDRFSAERPKGSFSTLEIQRTEQGDSAMYLCASSLGRGKTGTQYFGPGTRLTVL.

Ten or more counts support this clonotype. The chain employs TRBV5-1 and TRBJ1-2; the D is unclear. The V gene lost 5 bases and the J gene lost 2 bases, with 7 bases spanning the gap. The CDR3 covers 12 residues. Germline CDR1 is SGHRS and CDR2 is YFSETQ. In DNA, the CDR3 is TGCGCCAGCAGTAAAGAAAACTATGGCTACACCTTC. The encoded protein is CASSKENYGYTF.

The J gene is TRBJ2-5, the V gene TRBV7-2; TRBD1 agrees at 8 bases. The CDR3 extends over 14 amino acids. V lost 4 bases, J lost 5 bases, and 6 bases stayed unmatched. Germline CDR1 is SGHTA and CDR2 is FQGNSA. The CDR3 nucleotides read TGTGCCAGCAGCTCGGGACAGGCGACGGAGACCCAGTACTTC. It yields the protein CASSSGQATETQYF.

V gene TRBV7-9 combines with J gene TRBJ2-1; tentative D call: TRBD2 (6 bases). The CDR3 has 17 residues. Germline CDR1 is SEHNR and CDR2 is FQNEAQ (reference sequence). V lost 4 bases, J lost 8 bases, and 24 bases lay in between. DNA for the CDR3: TGTGCCAGCAGCTACGGGGGAGCGAGATCCCGGGACGATGAGCAGTTCTTC. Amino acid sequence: CASSYGGARSRDDEQFF.

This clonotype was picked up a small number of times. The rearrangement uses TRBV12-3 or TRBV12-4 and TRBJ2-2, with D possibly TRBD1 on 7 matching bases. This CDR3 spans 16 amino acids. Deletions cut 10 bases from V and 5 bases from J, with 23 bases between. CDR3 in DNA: TGTGCCACCCCAAAGACCAGGGGGGCTGTAACCGGGGAGCTGTTTTTT. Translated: CATPKTRGAVTGELFF.

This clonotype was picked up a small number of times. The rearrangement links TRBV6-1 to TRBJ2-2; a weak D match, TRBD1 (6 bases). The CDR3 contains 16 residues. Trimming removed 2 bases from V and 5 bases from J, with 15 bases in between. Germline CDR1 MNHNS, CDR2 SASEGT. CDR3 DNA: TGTGCCAGCAGTGAAAGGTCAGGGGTTTTGACCGGGGAGCTGTTTTTT. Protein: CASSERSGVLTGELFF.